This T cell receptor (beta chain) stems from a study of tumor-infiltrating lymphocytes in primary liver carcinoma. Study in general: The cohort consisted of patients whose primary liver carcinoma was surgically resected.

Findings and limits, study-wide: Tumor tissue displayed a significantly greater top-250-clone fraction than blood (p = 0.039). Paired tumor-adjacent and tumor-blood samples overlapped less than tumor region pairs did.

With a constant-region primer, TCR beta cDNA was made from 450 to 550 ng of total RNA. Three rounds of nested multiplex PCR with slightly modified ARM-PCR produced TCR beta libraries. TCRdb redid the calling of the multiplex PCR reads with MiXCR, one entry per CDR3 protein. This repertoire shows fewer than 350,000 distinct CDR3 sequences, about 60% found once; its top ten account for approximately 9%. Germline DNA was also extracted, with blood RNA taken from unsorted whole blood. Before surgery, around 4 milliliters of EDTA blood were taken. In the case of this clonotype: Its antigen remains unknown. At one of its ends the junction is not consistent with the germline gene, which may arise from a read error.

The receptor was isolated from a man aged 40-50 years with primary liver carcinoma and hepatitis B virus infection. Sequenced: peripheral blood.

For the CDR3, the DNA is TGTGCCTGGCTGGCGGGAGGGATAGATACCCAGTATTTT. Protein: CAWLAGGIDTQYF. The rearrangement links TRBV30 to TRBJ2-3; 9 nucleotides match TRBD2. CDR1 is GTSNPN and CDR2 is SVGIG in the germline V gene (reference sequence). CDR3 size: 13 residues.